This T cell receptor (beta chain) is drawn from a study of cytomegalovirus exposure and HLA in healthy donors. The PCR ran on 60 Vbeta and 13 Jbeta primers. The protocol was immunoSEQ multiplex PCR, while the TCRdb copy is restricted to in-frame clones and leaves out a portion. The data contain around 200,000 clones, around 83% of them seen just once; the ten biggest clones take up around 1.5%. Trimming left V 1 base short and J 4 bases short, with 5 bases between. Per germline, CDR1 LNHDA and CDR2 SQIVND (reference sequence). The CDR3 sequence is 13 residues long. As for this clone: Distinct nucleotide sequences in the sample also encode this CDR3.

The TCR originated in a man aged 50 to 59 in good health and CMV-seronegative. The chain links TRBV19 to TRBJ2-1; D is unresolved. The specimen was PBMCs. The CDR3 bases are TGTGCCAGTAGTATAGGCCAGTACAATGAGCAGTTCTTC. This codes for CASSIGQYNEQFF. The full variable domain, in which reference TRBV19 and TRBJ2-1 provide the parts outside the CDR3, is DGGITQSPKYLFRKEGQNVTLSCEQNLNHDAMYWYRQDPGQGLRLIYYSQIVNDFQKGDIAEGYSVSREKKESFPLTVTSAQKNPTAFYLCASSIGQYNEQFFGPGTRLTVL.